This TCR beta chain was identified in a study of human T cells and chemical hapten exposure. Whole-study results and caveats: The study found that PT1 expanded TCR counts correlated positively with patch test score. Alopecia in all donors means immunity may differ from healthy individuals. DPC sensitization left the count of TCRs above 1 in 1000 unchanged.

Of note for this clonotype: Its antigen is unidentified.

Germline assignment: CDR1 KGHDR and CDR2 SFDVKD. This CDR3 has 13 residues. V shed 11 bases and J shed 2 bases, with 13 bases lying between them. TCRdb re-analysed the RACE reads in MiXCR, keeping a single row per CDR3 protein. The sample shows more than 85,000 distinct CDR3 sequences, less than 40% of them seen only once. Documented time point: patch test 3, about 24 weeks after DPC sensitization. The treatment is: therapeutic diphenylcyclopropenone sensitization with weekly scalp DPC. Venepuncture was done earlier than the placement of each patch test. The receptor comes from a man in his forties with alopecia areata. Some clones in this sample may be carry-over from other donors' samples. The gene calls are TRBV24-1 and TRBJ2-3, with a possible D match to TRBD2 (5 bases). Sequenced here: whole blood, sampled in connection with sensitization to the hapten diphenylcyclopropenone (DPC). The CDR3 loop is CASPRGPTDTQYF. In DNA, the CDR3 is TGTGCCAGCCCACGGGGTCCCACAGATACGCAGTATTTT.